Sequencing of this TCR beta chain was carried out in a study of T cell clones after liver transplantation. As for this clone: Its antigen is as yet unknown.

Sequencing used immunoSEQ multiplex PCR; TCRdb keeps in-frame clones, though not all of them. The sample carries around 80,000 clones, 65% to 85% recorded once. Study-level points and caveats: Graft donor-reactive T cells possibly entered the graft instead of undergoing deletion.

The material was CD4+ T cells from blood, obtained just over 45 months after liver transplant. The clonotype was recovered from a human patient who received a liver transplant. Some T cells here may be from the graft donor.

DNA of the CDR3: TGTGCCAGCAGCCAAGAGCCCCCCCAGCGGGGCCAAGAGACCCAGTACTTC. The encoded protein is CASSQEPPQRGQETQYF. This rearrangement joins TRBV14 to TRBJ2-5, with 7 positions matching TRBD2. CDR3 length equals 17 residues. Germline V gene data show CDR1 as SGHDN and CDR2 as FVKESK. V lost 0 bases, J lost 1 base, and 8 bases stayed unmatched.